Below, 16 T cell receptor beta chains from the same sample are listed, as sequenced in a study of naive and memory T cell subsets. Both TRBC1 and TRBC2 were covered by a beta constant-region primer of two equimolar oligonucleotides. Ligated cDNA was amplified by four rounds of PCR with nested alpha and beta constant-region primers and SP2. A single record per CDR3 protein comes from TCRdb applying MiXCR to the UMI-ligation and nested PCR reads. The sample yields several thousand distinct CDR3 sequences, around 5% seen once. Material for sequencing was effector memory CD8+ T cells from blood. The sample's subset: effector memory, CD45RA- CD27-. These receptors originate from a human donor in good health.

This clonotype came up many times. The CDR3 region has the DNA TGCAGTGCTAGAGCGGGACCCGTCTCCTATGGCTACACCTTC. Its protein product is CSARAGPVSYGYTF. The chain joins TRBV20-1 to TRBJ1-2; D possibly corresponds to TRBD1 (5 bases). CDR1 DFQATT and CDR2 SNEGSKA come from the germline V gene (reference sequence). CDR3 length: 14 amino acids. Trimming pared 1 base from V and 4 bases from J, leaving 13 bases between.

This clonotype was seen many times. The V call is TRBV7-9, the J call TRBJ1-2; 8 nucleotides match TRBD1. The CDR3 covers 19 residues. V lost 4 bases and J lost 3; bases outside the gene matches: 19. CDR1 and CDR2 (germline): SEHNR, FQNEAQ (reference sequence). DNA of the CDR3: TGTGCCAGCAGCTCCTTATCGTTCAGGGGGCGCGATGTGCACTATGGCTACACCTTC. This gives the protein CASSSLSFRGRDVHYGYTF.

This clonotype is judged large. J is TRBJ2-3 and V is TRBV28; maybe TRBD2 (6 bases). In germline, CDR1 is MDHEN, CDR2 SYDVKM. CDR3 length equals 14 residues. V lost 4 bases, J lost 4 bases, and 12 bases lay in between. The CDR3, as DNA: TGTGCCAGCAGTTCGATGACTAGATCAGATACGCAGTATTTT. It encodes CASSSMTRSDTQYF. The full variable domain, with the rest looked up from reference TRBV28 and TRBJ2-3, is DVKVTQSSRYLVKRTGEKVFLECVQDMDHENMFWYRQDPGLGLRLIYFSYDVKMKEKGDIPEGYSVSREKKERFSLILESASTNQTSMYLCASSSMTRSDTQYFGPGTRLTVL.

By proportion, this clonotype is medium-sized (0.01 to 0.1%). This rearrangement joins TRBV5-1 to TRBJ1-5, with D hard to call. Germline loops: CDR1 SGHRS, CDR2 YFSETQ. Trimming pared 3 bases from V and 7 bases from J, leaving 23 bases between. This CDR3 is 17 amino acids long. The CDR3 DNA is TGCGCCAGCAGCTCGGGCGGTTGGAAGGGTCGAAGACAGCCCCAGCATTTT. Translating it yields CASSSGGWKGRRQPQHF.

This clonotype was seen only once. The CDR3 protein is CSASRQLYEQYF. For the CDR3, the DNA is TGCAGTGCTAGTAGGCAGCTTTACGAGCAGTACTTC. This chain connects TRBV20-1 to TRBJ2-7; D is ambiguous. CDR1 DFQATT and CDR2 SNEGSKA come from the germline V gene (reference sequence). V lost 3 bases to trimming and J lost 4 bases, with 10 bases between them. This CDR3 region has 12 residues.

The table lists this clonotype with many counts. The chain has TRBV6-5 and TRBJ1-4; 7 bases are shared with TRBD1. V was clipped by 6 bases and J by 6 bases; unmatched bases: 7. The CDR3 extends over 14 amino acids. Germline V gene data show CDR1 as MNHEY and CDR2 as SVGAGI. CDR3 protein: CASRTQGEHEKLFF. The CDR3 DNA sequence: TGTGCCAGCAGAACCCAGGGGGAGCATGAAAAACTGTTTTTT.

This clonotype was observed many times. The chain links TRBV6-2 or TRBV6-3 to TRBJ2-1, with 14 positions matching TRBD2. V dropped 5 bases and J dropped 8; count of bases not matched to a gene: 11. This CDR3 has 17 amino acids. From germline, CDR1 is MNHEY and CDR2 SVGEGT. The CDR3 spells CASSNDLTSGRAYEQFF. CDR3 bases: TGTGCCAGCAGTAACGATCTGACTAGCGGGAGGGCTTATGAGCAGTTCTTC.

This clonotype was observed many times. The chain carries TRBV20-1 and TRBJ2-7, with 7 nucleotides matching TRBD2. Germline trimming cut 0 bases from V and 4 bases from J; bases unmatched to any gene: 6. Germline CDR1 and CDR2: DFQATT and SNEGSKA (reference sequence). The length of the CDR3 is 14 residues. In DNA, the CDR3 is TGCAGTGCTAGAGACGGGCGGGAGATGTACGAGCAGTACTTC. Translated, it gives CSARDGREMYEQYF.

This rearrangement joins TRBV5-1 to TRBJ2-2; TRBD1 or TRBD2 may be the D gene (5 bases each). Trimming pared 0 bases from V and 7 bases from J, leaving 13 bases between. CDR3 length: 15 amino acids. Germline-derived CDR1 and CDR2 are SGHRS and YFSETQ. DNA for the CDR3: TGCGCCAGCAGCTTGGAAGGGACCACAAACGGGGAGCTGTTTTTT. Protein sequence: CASSLEGTTNGELFF.

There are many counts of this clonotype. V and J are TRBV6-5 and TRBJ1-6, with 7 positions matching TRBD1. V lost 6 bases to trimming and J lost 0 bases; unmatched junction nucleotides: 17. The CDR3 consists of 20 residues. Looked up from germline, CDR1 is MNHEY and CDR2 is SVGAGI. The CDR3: CASRTTPGTASSSYNSPLHF. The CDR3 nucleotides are TGTGCCAGCAGAACCACTCCCGGGACAGCCTCCAGCTCCTATAATTCACCCCTCCACTTT.

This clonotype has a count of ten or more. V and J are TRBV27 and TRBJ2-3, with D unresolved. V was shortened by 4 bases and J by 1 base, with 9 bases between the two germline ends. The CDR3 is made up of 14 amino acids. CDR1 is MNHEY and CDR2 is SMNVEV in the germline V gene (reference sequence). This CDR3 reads CASSWAAGTDTQYF. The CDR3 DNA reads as TGTGCCAGCAGTTGGGCAGCCGGCACAGATACGCAGTATTTT.

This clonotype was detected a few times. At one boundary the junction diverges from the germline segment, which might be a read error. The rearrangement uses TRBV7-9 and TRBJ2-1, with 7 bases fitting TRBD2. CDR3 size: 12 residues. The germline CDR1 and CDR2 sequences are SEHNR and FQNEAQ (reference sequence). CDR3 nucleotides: TGTGCCAGCACCCCAGGGCCGGGGGGTTCTATCTTC. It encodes CASTPGPGGSIF.

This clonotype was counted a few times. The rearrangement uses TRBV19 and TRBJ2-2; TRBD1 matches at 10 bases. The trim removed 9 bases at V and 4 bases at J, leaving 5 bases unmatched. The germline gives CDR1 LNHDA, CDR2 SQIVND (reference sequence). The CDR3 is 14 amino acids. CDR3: CASRDRGGTGELFF. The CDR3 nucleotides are TGTGCCAGCAGGGACAGGGGTGGCACCGGGGAGCTGTTTTTT.

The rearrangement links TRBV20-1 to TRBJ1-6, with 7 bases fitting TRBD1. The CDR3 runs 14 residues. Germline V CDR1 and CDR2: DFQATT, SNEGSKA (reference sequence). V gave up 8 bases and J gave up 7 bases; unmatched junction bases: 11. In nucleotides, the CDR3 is TGCAGTTCTCAGGGGGGAGGGGAAAATTCACCCCTCCACTTT. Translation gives CSSQGGGENSPLHF.

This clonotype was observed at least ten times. In nucleotides, the CDR3 is TGTGCCAGCAGTTACTCTCAGGGGGCGGGTGAGCAGTTCTTC. Its protein is CASSYSQGAGEQFF. The gene calls are TRBV6-5 and TRBJ2-1, with TRBD1 identical over 8 bases. The ends lost 0 bases at V and 9 bases at J; junction bases unmatched: 4. The germline gives CDR1 MNHEY, CDR2 SVGAGI. The CDR3 has 14 amino acids.

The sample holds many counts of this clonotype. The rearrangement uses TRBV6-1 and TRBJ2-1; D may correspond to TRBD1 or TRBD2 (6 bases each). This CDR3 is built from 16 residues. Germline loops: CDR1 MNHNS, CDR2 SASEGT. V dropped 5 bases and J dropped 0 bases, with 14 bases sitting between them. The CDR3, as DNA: TGTGCCAGCAGTATACCCCGGGGGCGCTCCTACAATGAGCAGTTCTTC. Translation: CASSIPRGRSYNEQFF.